The next 21 T cell receptor beta chains were all read from a single sample in a study of cytomegalovirus exposure and HLA in healthy donors. Some clones are missing from TCRdb's copy, which holds only in-frame ones; the method was immunoSEQ multiplex PCR. The sample comprises tens of thousands of clones, roughly 84% of which are singletons, and about 12% rests with the top ten. Sequencing was done on a sample of PBMCs. The receptors stem from a woman in her late teens or twenties in good health and CMV-seropositive.

The chain carries TRBV5-6 and TRBJ1-2; a possible D gene is TRBD1 (6 bases). Germline-derived CDR1 and CDR2 are SGHDT and YYEEEE. CDR3 size: 17 residues. V gave up 0 bases and J gave up 1 base, with 16 bases separating them. CDR3 loop: CASSLGPLGHFNYGYTF. Here the CDR3 DNA reads TGTGCCAGCAGCTTGGGCCCCCTGGGACATTTTAACTATGGCTACACCTTC.

The chain is built from TRBV2 and TRBJ1-4; D is perhaps TRBD1 (5 bases). Between the trimmed V and J ends, which lost 10 bases and 5 bases, there was a span of 17 bases. CDR3 length: 14 amino acids. CDR1 and CDR2 (germline): SNHLY, FYNNEI. The CDR3 bases are TGTGCCACCCAGGTGACAGTTAAGAATGAAAAACTGTTTTTT. Protein: CATQVTVKNEKLFF.

The chain has TRBV10-3 and TRBJ2-7; 12 nucleotides agree with TRBD2. In germline, CDR1 is ENHRY, CDR2 SYGVKD. The V gene end was trimmed by 5 bases and the J gene end by 0 bases; junction bases not matched to a gene: 5. The length of the CDR3 is 16 residues. The CDR3, as DNA: TGTGCCATCAGTAAACTAGCGGGGGGAACCTCCTACGAGCAGTACTTC. Protein: CAISKLAGGTSYEQYF.

CDR3 nucleotide sequence: TGTGCCAGCTCCCCGAGGGAGGGCAGGGAGACCCAGTACTTC. Its protein is CASSPREGRETQYF. This chain joins TRBV9 and TRBJ2-5, with 7 nucleotides matching TRBD2. The CDR3 is 14 amino acids. J gave up 5 bases and V 7 bases, and 11 bases lay outside the gene matches. In germline, CDR1 is SGDLS, CDR2 YYNGEE.

This rearrangement joins TRBV9 to TRBJ2-5; 7 bases agree with TRBD1. This CDR3 spans 17 amino acids. After removal of 0 bases from V and 2 bases from J, the junction contained 10 bases not matched to a gene. Germline loops: CDR1 SGDLS, CDR2 YYNGEE. This CDR3 reads CASSVARGQYGQETQYF. The CDR3 bases are TGTGCCAGCAGCGTAGCTAGGGGACAGTATGGACAAGAGACCCAGTACTTC.

The gene calls are TRBV6-5 and TRBJ2-2; D gene ambiguous. There are 12 residues in the CDR3. In germline, CDR1 is MNHEY, CDR2 SVGAGI. V was trimmed by 5 bases and J by 5 bases, leaving 6 bases between them. CDR3 amino acids: CASSLPTGELFF. CDR3 DNA sequence: TGTGCCAGCAGTCTCCCTACCGGGGAGCTGTTTTTT.

Only a few counts were recorded for this clone. The genes are TRBV5-1 and TRBJ2-7; 9 bases fit TRBD2. The germline V gene has CDR1 SGHRS and CDR2 YFSETQ. The CDR3 contains 15 residues. V shed 2 bases, J shed 1 base, and the junction held 4 bases outside the gene matches. The CDR3 DNA reads as TGCGCCAGCAGCTTAACTAGCGGGTCTTCCTACGAGCAGTACTTC. Translated, it gives CASSLTSGSSYEQYF.

The genes are TRBV4-1 and TRBJ1-2; 8 bases line up with TRBD1. There are 15 residues in the CDR3. Germline CDR1 is MGHRA and CDR2 is YSYEKL. The junction had 4 bases not matched to a gene; V was cut back by 3 bases and J by 1 base. The chain's CDR3 is CASSHADRVNYGYTF. In DNA, the CDR3 is TGCGCCAGCAGCCACGCGGACAGGGTTAACTATGGCTACACCTTC.

Points on this clone: An end of the junction does not agree with germline; a read error may underlie this. The V gene is TRBV10-3, the J gene TRBJ2-1, with 8 positions matching TRBD1. This CDR3 has 16 amino acids. Germline V gene data show CDR1 as ENHRY and CDR2 as SYGVKD. CDR3 bases: TGTGCCATCAGTCCTCAGGGGGCCGACTCCTCCAATGAGCAGTTCTTC. Translated, it gives CAISPQGADSSNEQFF.

The V gene is TRBV7-8, the J gene TRBJ2-3; 11 nucleotides line up with TRBD2. J lost 3 bases, V lost 2 bases, and 4 bases had no gene match. The CDR3 contains 16 residues. The germline V gene has CDR1 SGHVS and CDR2 FQNEAQ. CDR3 in DNA: TGTGCCAGCAGCTTATTTAGCGGGGGGGCAACAGATACGCAGTATTTT. This sequence encodes CASSLFSGGATDTQYF.

This clone appeared a few times. J is TRBJ1-5 and V is TRBV4-1, with D hard to call. The CDR3 loop spans 16 amino acids. Germline V CDR1 and CDR2: MGHRA, YSYEKL. The germline V and J ends were trimmed by 0 bases and 6 bases, with 15 bases remaining between them. CDR3 amino acids: CASSQEFGISVQPQHF. Written as DNA, the CDR3 is TGCGCCAGCAGCCAAGAATTCGGCATTAGCGTTCAGCCCCAGCATTTT.

The CDR3: CASSLAQVYYGYTF. In DNA form, the CDR3 reads TGTGCCAGCAGCTTAGCGCAGGTATACTATGGCTACACCTTC. The chain combines TRBV7-9 with TRBJ1-2; D remains unclear. The V end was cut by 0 bases, the J end by 3 bases, with 8 bases between. The CDR3 loop spans 14 amino acids. The germline V gene encodes CDR1 SEHNR and CDR2 FQNEAQ (reference sequence).

The chain uses TRBV6-1 and TRBJ2-7, with a possible D match to TRBD2 (6 bases). Germline-derived CDR1 and CDR2 are MNHNS and SASEGT. V lost 3 bases and J lost 0, with 9 bases in between. The CDR3 consists of 14 residues. CDR3 in DNA: TGTGCCAGCAGTGAGGGACTTAGCTCCTACGAGCAGTACTTC. This codes for CASSEGLSSYEQYF.

The chain carries TRBV11-2 and TRBJ1-1, with 9 bases aligning to TRBD1. V lost 1 base and J lost 4; bases outside the gene matches: 1. Germline CDR1 and CDR2: SGHAT and FQNNGV. The CDR3 has 14 amino acids. CDR3 amino acids: CASSLGDRVTEAFF. The CDR3 DNA is TGTGCCAGCAGCTTAGGGGACAGGGTCACTGAAGCTTTCTTT.

The V call is TRBV6-5, the J call TRBJ2-1; 12 positions agree with TRBD1. The CDR3 runs to 15 residues. With 6 bases clipped from V and 10 bases from J, the junction kept 10 bases outside the gene matches. Per germline, CDR1 MNHEY and CDR2 SVGAGI. The CDR3 nucleotides are TGTGCCAGCAGCCGTCCCGGGACAGGGGGCGCGGAGCAGTTCTTC. As protein: CASSRPGTGGAEQFF.

The chain recombines TRBV11-2 with TRBJ1-6, with 9 bases that match TRBD1. The germline V gene encodes CDR1 SGHAT and CDR2 FQNNGV. Trimming at V came to 5 bases and at J to 7 bases, leaving 6 bases not matched to a gene. This CDR3 spans 15 amino acids. DNA of the CDR3: TGTGCCAGCAGCACGTCCGGGACAGGGAATTCACCCCTCCACTTT. Protein product: CASSTSGTGNSPLHF.

The chain links TRBV5-5 to TRBJ2-7; tentative D call: TRBD1 (6 bases). The length of the CDR3 is 14 residues. Germline CDR1 reads SGHKS; CDR2 reads YYEKEE (reference sequence). V shed 4 bases and J shed 7 bases, with 18 bases lying between them. The CDR3 sequence: CASSPATGLGEQYF. As DNA, the CDR3 is TGTGCCAGCAGCCCGGCTACAGGGCTAGGAGAGCAGTACTTC.

DNA of the CDR3: TGTGCCATCAGTGGTTTGTACGGCAGGGATGGCAATCAGCCCCAGCATTTT. Amino acid sequence: CAISGLYGRDGNQPQHF. The V call is TRBV10-3, the J call TRBJ1-5, with D possibly being TRBD1 (5 bases). The germline V gene has CDR1 ENHRY and CDR2 SYGVKD. Trimming took 4 bases from V and 2 from J, leaving 18 bases between them. The CDR3 is 17 amino acids.

The chain links TRBV7-3 to TRBJ2-1, with D maybe TRBD2 (6 bases). This CDR3 region has 16 residues. CDR1 and CDR2 from the germline V gene are SGHTA and FQGTGA. Trimming left V 5 bases short and J 6 bases short, with 20 bases between. CDR3 residues: CASSPPPRSGFNEQFF. The DNA for the CDR3 is TGTGCCAGCAGCCCCCCCCCTCGTAGCGGCTTCAATGAGCAGTTCTTC.

This sequence joins TRBV5-1 and TRBJ1-1; D perhaps matches TRBD1 (5 bases). The CDR3 length is 15 residues. Germline CDR1 and CDR2: SGHRS and YFSETQ. The germline V and J ends were trimmed by 6 bases and 4 bases, with 19 bases remaining between them. The CDR3 loop is CASTRVGGGSTEAFF. Written as DNA, the CDR3 is TGCGCCAGCACCCGAGTGGGGGGGGGAAGCACTGAAGCTTTCTTT.

This chain links TRBV7-2 with TRBJ2-3, with 8 bases matching TRBD1. The germline V gene has CDR1 SGHTA and CDR2 FQGNSA. CDR3 length: 16 amino acids. V lost 6 bases, J lost 2 bases, and 10 bases stayed unmatched. The CDR3 loop reads CASRPPGQGATDTQYF. The CDR3 DNA sequence: TGTGCCAGCAGGCCCCCAGGTCAGGGGGCCACAGATACGCAGTATTTT.